This TCR beta chain is from a study of human T cells and chemical hapten exposure. Whole-study context: Diphenylcyclopropenone, dosed weekly to the scalp, was given to patients throughout the roughly 25-week study.

As processed by the authors: Samples contained a median of about 96,000 TCRs, with a range of about 20,000 to 750,000. Via MiXCR, TCRdb re-called the RACE reads, giving one row per CDR3 protein. The V and J calls here are based on TCRdb, not the publication. The sample carries tens of thousands of distinct CDR3 sequences, approximately 13% recorded once. Looked up from germline, CDR1 is DFQATT and CDR2 is SNEGSKA (reference sequence). The germline V and J ends were trimmed by 5 bases and 3 bases, with 8 bases remaining between them. The CDR3 has 11 residues. This clonotype was detected only a few times. Time point meaning: pre-sensitization, week 0. Documented treatment: therapeutic diphenylcyclopropenone sensitization with weekly scalp DPC. Patients had alopecia, were aged 18 to 70, and were not pregnant. Whole blood that had not been fractionated was the source of extracted total RNA.

The chain is built from TRBV20-1 and TRBJ2-7; D might be TRBD1 (6 bases). This TCR was sampled from a woman in her thirties with alopecia areata. Some clones in this sample may be carry-over from other donors' samples. Sequencing was performed on whole blood, taken in connection with sensitization to the hapten diphenylcyclopropenone (DPC). CDR3 DNA sequence: TGCAGTGCTTCACAGGGCTACGAGCAGTACTTC. It translates to CSASQGYEQYF.